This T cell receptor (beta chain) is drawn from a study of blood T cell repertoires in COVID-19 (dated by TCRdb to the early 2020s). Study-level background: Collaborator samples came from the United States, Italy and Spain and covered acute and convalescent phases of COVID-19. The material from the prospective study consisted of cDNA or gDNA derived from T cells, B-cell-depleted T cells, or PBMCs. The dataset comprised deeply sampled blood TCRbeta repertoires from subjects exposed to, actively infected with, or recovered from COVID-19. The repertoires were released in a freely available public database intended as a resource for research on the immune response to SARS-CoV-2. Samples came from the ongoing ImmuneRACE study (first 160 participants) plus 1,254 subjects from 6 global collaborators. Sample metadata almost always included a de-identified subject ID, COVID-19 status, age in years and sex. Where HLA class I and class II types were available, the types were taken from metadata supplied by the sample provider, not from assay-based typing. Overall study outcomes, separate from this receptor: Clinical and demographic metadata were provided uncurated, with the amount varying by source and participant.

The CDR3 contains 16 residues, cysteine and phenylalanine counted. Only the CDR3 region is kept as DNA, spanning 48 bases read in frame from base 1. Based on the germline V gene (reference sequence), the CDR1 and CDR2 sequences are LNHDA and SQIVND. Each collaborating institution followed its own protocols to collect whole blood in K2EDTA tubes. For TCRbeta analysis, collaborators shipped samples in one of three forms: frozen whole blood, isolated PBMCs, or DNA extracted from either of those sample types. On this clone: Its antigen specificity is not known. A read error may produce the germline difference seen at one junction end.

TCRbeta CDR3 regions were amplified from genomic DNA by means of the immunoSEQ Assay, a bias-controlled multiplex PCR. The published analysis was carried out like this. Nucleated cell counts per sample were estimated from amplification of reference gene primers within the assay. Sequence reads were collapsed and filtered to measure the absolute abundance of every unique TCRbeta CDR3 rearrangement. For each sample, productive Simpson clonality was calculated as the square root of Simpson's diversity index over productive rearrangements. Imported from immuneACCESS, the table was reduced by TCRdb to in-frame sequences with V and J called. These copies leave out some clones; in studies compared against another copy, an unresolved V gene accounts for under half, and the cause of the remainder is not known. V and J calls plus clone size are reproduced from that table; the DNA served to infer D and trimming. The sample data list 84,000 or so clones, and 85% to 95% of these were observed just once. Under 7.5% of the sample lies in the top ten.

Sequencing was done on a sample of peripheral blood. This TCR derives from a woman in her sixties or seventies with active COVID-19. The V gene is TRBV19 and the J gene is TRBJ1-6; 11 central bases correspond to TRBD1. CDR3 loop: CASGIETGTGGSPLHF. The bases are TGTGCCAGTGGTATAGAAACCGGGACAGGGGGTTCACCCCTCCACTTT.